Below are 24 T cell receptor beta chains sequenced from a single sample in a study of shared clonotypes between healthy human individuals (dated by TCRdb to 2018 to 2020). The library was generated by the immunoSEQ multiplex PCR assay. Not all clones reach the TCRdb copy of this immuneACCESS table, which keeps in-frame sequences only. Checked studies attribute under half of the gap to unresolved V genes and leave the rest unexplained. A total of roughly 2,500,000 clones appear in this sample, over 85% of them only once. Of the sample, about 0.34% falls within the top ten clones. The specimen was naive CD4+ T cells from PBMCs. Per the publication, the cell subset or site label means: CD45RA+ positively selected. These receptor sequences come from a man in his late teens or twenties in good health. Some clones in this sample may be carry-over from other donors' samples.

The chain carries TRBV6-4 and TRBJ1-2; unclear D gene. Per germline, CDR1 MRHNA and CDR2 SNTAGT. The CDR3 is 16 amino acids. Trimming stripped 3 bases from V and 4 bases from J, with 18 bases between. The CDR3 region has the DNA TGTGCCAGCAGTGATCGTGGAGGGAAGGGTGGCTATGGCTACACCTTC. Its translation: CASSDRGGKGGYGYTF.

The J gene is TRBJ1-1, the V gene TRBV28; TRBD1 matches at 9 bases. Germline CDR1 and CDR2: MDHEN and SYDVKM. Trimming removed 5 bases from V and 5 bases from J; junction bases left unmatched: 9. CDR3 size: 15 residues. CDR3 protein: CASSTAGTGRTEAFF. The CDR3 DNA is TGTGCCAGCAGTACGGCCGGGACAGGGAGAACTGAAGCTTTCTTT.

V usage is TRBV5-1 and J usage is TRBJ1-1; 7 bases line up with TRBD1. CDR3 length: 15 amino acids. Germline V lookup: CDR1 SGHRS, CDR2 YFSETQ. Losses at the gene ends were 0 bases for V and 1 base for J; bases not matched to a gene: 3. CDR3 coding DNA: TGCGCCAGCAGCTTGGAGGGGGCTCGGAACACTGAAGCTTTCTTT. It translates to CASSLEGARNTEAFF.

The chain carries TRBV11-2 and TRBJ2-5; D may be TRBD1 (6 bases). V lost 5 bases to trimming and J lost 1 base, with 14 bases between them. The CDR3 has 15 amino acids. The germline V gene encodes CDR1 SGHAT and CDR2 FQNNGV. The CDR3, as DNA: TGTGCCAGCAGCACGAGCAGGGGCGTCCAAGAGACCCAGTACTTC. Encoded protein: CASSTSRGVQETQYF.

This chain links TRBV10-3 with TRBJ2-2; 7 nucleotides align to TRBD1. This CDR3 spans 14 amino acids. Germline loops: CDR1 ENHRY, CDR2 SYGVKD. With V trimmed by 7 bases and J by 2 bases, 4 bases remained unmatched. The CDR3, as DNA: TGTGCCATCAAGGGGACAGCCAACACCGGGGAGCTGTTTTTT. Encoded protein: CAIKGTANTGELFF.

The chain joins TRBV10-2 to TRBJ2-1; 9 nucleotides line up with TRBD2. Trimming took 7 bases from V and 6 from J; bases not matched to a gene: 13. Per germline, CDR1 WSHSY and CDR2 SAAADI. The CDR3 is made up of 16 amino acids. CDR3 in DNA: TGCGCCAGCAAAGGGGGAGCGGGGGGTTACGGCAATGAGCAGTTCTTC. This sequence encodes CASKGGAGGYGNEQFF.

The chain recombines TRBV2 with TRBJ2-5; D assignment may be TRBD1 or TRBD2 (5 bases each). The CDR3 is 16 residues long. Germline CDR1 reads SNHLY; CDR2 reads FYNNEI. V was trimmed by 5 bases and J by 2 bases, leaving 18 bases between them. The CDR3 sequence is CASSFPPGRPQETQYF. The CDR3 nucleotides are TGTGCCAGCAGTTTTCCTCCGGGACGGCCTCAAGAGACCCAGTACTTC.

CDR3 region: CASRYTQGAGGETQYF. The CDR3 coding sequence is TGTGCCAGCAGGTACACTCAGGGGGCCGGAGGGGAGACCCAGTACTTC. The chain has TRBV6-5 and TRBJ2-5, with TRBD1 matching over 8 bases. V dropped 6 bases and J dropped 5; count of bases not matched to a gene: 14. The CDR3 length is 16 residues. Germline CDR1 reads MNHEY; CDR2 reads SVGAGI.

A note on this clone: In the same sample, other DNA sequences code for this CDR3. J is TRBJ1-2 and V is TRBV28; no clear D. Deletions cut 2 bases from V and 0 bases from J, with 4 bases between. In germline, CDR1 is MDHEN, CDR2 SYDVKM. The length of the CDR3 is 13 residues. CDR3: CASSLTTNYGYTF. As DNA, the CDR3 is TGTGCCAGCAGTTTAACCACTAACTATGGCTACACCTTC.

The chain couples TRBV6-1 to TRBJ2-3; 10 bases align to TRBD1. This CDR3 spans 15 amino acids. Trimming cost V 4 bases and J 3 bases; bases outside gene matches: 4. Germline-derived CDR1 and CDR2 are MNHNS and SASEGT. The CDR3 region is CASSAGQGMTDTQYF. The CDR3 DNA is TGTGCCAGCAGTGCGGGACAGGGGATGACAGATACGCAGTATTTT.

The chain uses TRBV5-1 and TRBJ2-3; no reliable D call. The CDR3 extends over 13 amino acids. The V end was cut by 2 bases, the J end by 2 bases, with 6 bases between. CDR1 and CDR2 from the germline V gene are SGHRS and YFSETQ. The CDR3 sequence: CASSLSITDTQYF. In nucleotides, the CDR3 is TGCGCCAGCAGCTTATCAATCACAGATACGCAGTATTTT.

The chain is built from TRBV4-1 and TRBJ2-7; weak D call: TRBD1 (5 bases). The CDR3 extends over 14 amino acids. CDR1 and CDR2 (germline): MGHRA, YSYEKL. Trimming left V 1 base short and J 2 bases short, with 9 bases between. CDR3 region: CASSQGRQTYEQYF. CDR3 in DNA: TGCGCCAGCAGCCAAGGCAGACAGACCTACGAGCAGTACTTC.

V and J are TRBV27 and TRBJ2-5, with D possibly being TRBD1 (6 bases). Germline CDR1 is MNHEY and CDR2 is SMNVEV (reference sequence). Trimming removed 6 bases from V and 3 bases from J, with 17 bases in between. CDR3 size: 15 residues. The CDR3, as DNA: TGTGCCAGCAGCCCAAGGGGGTGGGAAGAAGAGACCCAGTACTTC. It encodes CASSPRGWEEETQYF.

J is TRBJ2-1 and V is TRBV25-1; D may be TRBD1 or TRBD2 (5 bases each). The germline V and J ends were trimmed by 8 bases and 8 bases, with 25 bases remaining between them. Germline values: CDR1 MGHDK, CDR2 SYGVNS. This CDR3 contains 16 residues. CDR3 residues: CASAQVGAGFSDEQFF. For the CDR3, the DNA is TGTGCCAGCGCCCAGGTTGGGGCAGGGTTTAGCGATGAGCAGTTCTTC.

The chain couples TRBV7-8 to TRBJ2-1, with D maybe TRBD1 (5 bases). V lost 1 base and J lost 1, with 17 bases in between. The germline V gene has CDR1 SGHVS and CDR2 FQNEAQ. CDR3 length: 18 amino acids. CDR3 in DNA: TGTGCCAGCAGCTTAGAGGGGATGGGGCTAGGGTCCTACAATGAGCAGTTCTTC. It specifies CASSLEGMGLGSYNEQFF.

The chain uses TRBV7-9 and TRBJ2-7; 9 bases are shared with TRBD2. Losses at the gene ends were 3 bases for V and 3 bases for J; bases not matched to a gene: 3. CDR1 and CDR2 from the germline V gene are SEHNR and FQNEAQ (reference sequence). This CDR3 is 14 amino acids long. The CDR3 sequence: CASSFLAGSYEQYF. As DNA, the CDR3 is TGTGCCAGCAGCTTCCTAGCGGGGAGCTACGAGCAGTACTTC.

This clone has just a few counts. The chain is built from TRBV19 and TRBJ2-2, with D tentatively TRBD1 (6 bases). The V gene's germline CDR1 is LNHDA and CDR2 SQIVND (reference sequence). V gave up 6 bases and J gave up 1 base, with 12 bases separating them. The CDR3 is made up of 15 amino acids. CDR3 nucleotide sequence: TGTGCCAGTAGGCTTCTACAGGGGAACACCGGGGAGCTGTTTTTT. It codes for CASRLLQGNTGELFF. Using reference TRBV19 and TRBJ2-2 for the parts outside the CDR3, the full variable domain is DGGITQSPKYLFRKEGQNVTLSCEQNLNHDAMYWYRQDPGQGLRLIYYSQIVNDFQKGDIAEGYSVSREKKESFPLTVTSAQKNPTAFYLCASRLLQGNTGELFFGEGSRLTVL.

The CDR3 nucleotides read TGTGCCAGCTCACCTCTGGATATCGGGAACACCGGGGAGCTGTTTTTT. It is translated as CASSPLDIGNTGELFF. The rearrangement uses TRBV18 and TRBJ2-2; D unclear. This CDR3 spans 16 amino acids. The ends were cut back, 3 bases at V and 1 base at J, with 12 bases in the middle. Germline CDR1 and CDR2: KGHSH and LQKENI.

The V gene is TRBV6-5, the J gene TRBJ2-3; D ambiguous. CDR3 length: 11 amino acids. The germline V gene encodes CDR1 MNHEY and CDR2 SVGAGI. V was cut by 6 bases and J by 5 bases, with 6 bases left in between. The CDR3 sequence is CASRYKDTQYF. CDR3 coding DNA: TGTGCCAGCAGGTATAAAGATACGCAGTATTTT.

This clone was picked up one time. The V call is TRBV5-1, the J call TRBJ2-2, with 9 positions matching TRBD2. Looked up from germline, CDR1 is SGHRS and CDR2 is YFSETQ. V lost 3 bases and J lost 3; bases outside the gene matches: 6. CDR3 length: 16 amino acids. The CDR3 loop is CASSSSSGTHTGELFF. In DNA form, the CDR3 reads TGCGCCAGCAGCTCCTCTAGCGGGACGCACACCGGGGAGCTGTTTTTT.

The chain combines TRBV25-1 with TRBJ2-3, with D perhaps matching TRBD1 (6 bases). V was cut by 3 bases and J by 5 bases, with 15 bases left in between. Germline V gene data show CDR1 as MGHDK and CDR2 as SYGVNS. This CDR3 is built from 15 residues. The CDR3: CASSDSLQGGDTQYF. CDR3 in DNA: TGTGCCAGCAGTGATAGTTTACAGGGTGGAGATACGCAGTATTTT.

The V gene is TRBV9, the J gene TRBJ1-1; D not resolved. The V end was cut by 7 bases, the J end by 6 bases, with 16 bases between. The CDR3 is 13 residues long. Germline V lookup: CDR1 SGDLS, CDR2 YYNGEE. CDR3 in DNA: TGTGCCAGCGGACCCCGCCCTAGCGCTGAAGCTTTCTTT. Residues: CASGPRPSAEAFF. Variable domain in full (rest from reference TRBV9 and TRBJ1-1): DSGVTQTPKHLITATGQRVTLRCSPRSGDLSVYWYQQSLDQGLQFLIQYYNGEERAKGNILERFSAQQFPDLHSELNLSSLELGDSALYFCASGPRPSAEAFFGQGTRLTVV.

The gene calls are TRBV11-2 and TRBJ2-2; D is possibly TRBD2 (5 bases). The CDR3 length is 16 residues. V was shortened by 1 base and J by 7 bases, with 16 bases between the two germline ends. Germline CDR1 reads SGHAT; CDR2 reads FQNNGV. Here the CDR3 DNA reads TGTGCCAGCAGCTTAGTCCGTTTTCGGACTGGCGGGGAGCTGTTTTTT. As protein: CASSLVRFRTGGELFF.

This clone is a singleton in its sample. The chain has TRBV18 and TRBJ1-4; TRBD1 agrees at 7 bases. J was trimmed by 5 bases and V by 2 bases; bases with no gene match: 5. Germline loops: CDR1 KGHSH, CDR2 LQKENI. This CDR3 is 15 amino acids long. CDR3 in DNA: TGTGCCAGCTCACCAGAACAGGGGAGGAATGAAAAACTGTTTTTT. Translation: CASSPEQGRNEKLFF.